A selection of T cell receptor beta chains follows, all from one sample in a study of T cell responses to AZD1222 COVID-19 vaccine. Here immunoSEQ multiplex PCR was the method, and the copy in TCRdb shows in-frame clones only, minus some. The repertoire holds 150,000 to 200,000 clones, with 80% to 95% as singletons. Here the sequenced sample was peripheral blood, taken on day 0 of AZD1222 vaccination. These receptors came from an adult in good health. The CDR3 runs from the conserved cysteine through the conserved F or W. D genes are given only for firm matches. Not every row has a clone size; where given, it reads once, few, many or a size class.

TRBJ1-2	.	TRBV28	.	TGTGCCAGCAGTTTAGTCTCCGGGAATTTACCCTATGGCTACACCTTC	CASSLVSGNLPYGYTF
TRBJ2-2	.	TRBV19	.	TGTGCCAGTAGTATATGGCATTCGAACACCGGGGAGCTGTTTTTT	CASSIWHSNTGELFF
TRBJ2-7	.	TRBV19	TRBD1	TGTGCCAGTAGTATACGTCCCCGACAGGGGTCCCACGAGCAGTACTTC	CASSIRPRQGSHEQYF
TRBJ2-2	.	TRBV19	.	TGTGCCAGTACCAATCCGGGACACTCGAACACCGGGGAGCTGTTTTTT	CASTNPGHSNTGELFF
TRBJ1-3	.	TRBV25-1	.	TGTGCCAGCAGACCAACAGGTGGAAACACCATATATTTT	CASRPTGGNTIYF
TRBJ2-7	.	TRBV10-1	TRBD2	TGCGCCAGCAGTGAGGGGACTACTACCACCTACGAGCAGTACTTC	CASSEGTTTTYEQYF
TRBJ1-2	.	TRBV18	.	TGTGCCAGCTCACCCCCCGCGGGTACTAACTATGGCTACACCTTC	CASSPPAGTNYGYTF
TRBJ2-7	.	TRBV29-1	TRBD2	TGCAGCGTTGAGGGGACTAAGGCAACGGGGGGCGAGCAGTACTTC	CSVEGTKATGGEQYF
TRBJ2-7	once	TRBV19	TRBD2	TGTGCCACTACTAGCGGGGGGCGAGGAGAGCAGTACTTC	CATTSGGRGEQYF
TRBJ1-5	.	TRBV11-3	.	TGTGCCAGCAGCCGTCGTCCCCAGCATTTT	CASSRRPQHF
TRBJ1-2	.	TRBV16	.	TGTGCCAGCAGCCATAGTCCCGGGACGGCTAACTATGGCTACACCTTC	CASSHSPGTANYGYTF
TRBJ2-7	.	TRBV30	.	TGTGCCTGGAGTGCCACGGGAAACGAGCAGTACTTC	CAWSATGNEQYF
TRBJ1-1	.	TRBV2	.	TGTGCCAGCAGCGAACCGTACACTGAAGCTTTCTTT	CASSEPYTEAFF
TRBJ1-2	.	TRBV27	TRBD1	TGTGCCAGCAGCTACAGGGGGGATAACTATGGCTACACCTTC	CASSYRGDNYGYTF
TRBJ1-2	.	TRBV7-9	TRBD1	TGTGCCAGCAGCTTAGCATCGGGACAGGGCACGGGTGGCTACACCTTC	CASSLASGQGTGGYTF
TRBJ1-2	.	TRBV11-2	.	TGTGCCAGCAGCTTAGACGGGAACGTCCGGCTGGGCTACACCTTC	CASSLDGNVRLGYTF
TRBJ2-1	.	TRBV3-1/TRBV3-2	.	TGTGCCTCGGGCTACAATGAGCAGTTCTTC	CASGYNEQFF
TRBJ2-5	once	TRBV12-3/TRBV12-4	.	TGTGCCAGCAGTGAACCTGCTTGGGAGACCCAGTACTTC	CASSEPAWETQYF
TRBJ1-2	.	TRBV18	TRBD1	TGTGCCAGCTCAGGCTCCACAGGGGCAGGTGGCTACACCTTC	CASSGSTGAGGYTF
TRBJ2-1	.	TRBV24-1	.	TGTGCCACCAGCACCAGAATGGGGGGATACAATGAGCAGTTCTTC	CATSTRMGGYNEQFF
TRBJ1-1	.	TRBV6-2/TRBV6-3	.	TGTGCCAGCAGCGACAGGAACACTGAAGCTTTCTTT	CASSDRNTEAFF
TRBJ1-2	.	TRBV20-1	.	TGCAGTGCTAGTAAACAGGAGGTGTATGGCTACACCTTC	CSASKQEVYGYTF
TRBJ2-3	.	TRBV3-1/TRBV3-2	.	TGTGCCAGCAGCCAAGATTGGGCAGGGGATAGCACAGATACGCAGTATTTT	CASSQDWAGDSTDTQYF
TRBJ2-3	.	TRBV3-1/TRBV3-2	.	TGTGCCAGCAGCCAAAACTTAGCGGCTAGCACAGATACGCAGTATTTT	CASSQNLAASTDTQYF
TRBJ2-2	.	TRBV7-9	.	TGTGCCAGCAGCTTAGGGTCCGGGGACGGGGAGCTGTTTTTT	CASSLGSGDGELFF
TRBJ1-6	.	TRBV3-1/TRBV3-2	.	TGTGCCAGCAGCCAAGGGGATAGGGTATATAATTCACCCCTCCACTTT	CASSQGDRVYNSPLHF
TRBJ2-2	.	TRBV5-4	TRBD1	TGTGCCAGCAGCGACCGACAGGGTCTTCGAACCGGGGAGCTGTTTTTT	CASSDRQGLRTGELFF
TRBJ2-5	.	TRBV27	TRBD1	TGTGCCAGCAGTTTAAACAGGGGGCAGGAAGAGACCCAGTACTTC	CASSLNRGQEETQYF
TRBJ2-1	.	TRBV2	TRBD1	TGTGCCAGAGGACAGGGGGTCGACAATGAGCAGTTCTTC	CARGQGVDNEQFF
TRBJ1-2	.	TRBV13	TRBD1	TGTGCCAGCAGCCTAGAGGACAGGGGGCTTGGCTACACCTTC	CASSLEDRGLGYTF
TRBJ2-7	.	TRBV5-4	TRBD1	TGTGCCAGCAGCCAGCCACCGGGACAGGGGCCCTACGAGCAGTACTTC	CASSQPPGQGPYEQYF
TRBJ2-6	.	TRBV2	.	TGTGCCAGCAGTGGGACAGCTCACTCTGGGGCCAACGTCCTGACTTTC	CASSGTAHSGANVLTF
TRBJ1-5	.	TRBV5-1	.	TGCGCCAGCAGCTTGGAGGGGGGCAGCAATCAGCCCCAGCATTTT	CASSLEGGSNQPQHF
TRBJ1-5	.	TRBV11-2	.	TGTGCCAGCTCGTTCGCGGGAGGCGGCAATCAGCCCCAGCATTTT	CASSFAGGGNQPQHF
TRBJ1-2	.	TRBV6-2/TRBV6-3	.	TGTGCCAGCAACCCACCCGCAGGGAACTATGGCTACACCTTC	CASNPPAGNYGYTF
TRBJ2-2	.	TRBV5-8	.	TGTGCCAGCAGCTTGGTCAGTACTCATACCGGGGAGCTGTTTTTT	CASSLVSTHTGELFF
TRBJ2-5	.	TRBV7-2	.	TGTGCCAGCAGCTTAGGCCCCACTTCGGGAGAGACCCAGTACTTC	CASSLGPTSGETQYF
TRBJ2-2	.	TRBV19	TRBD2	TGTGCCAGTAGTATAGAGAGGACTAGCGGCTTAACCGGGGAGCTGTTTTTT	CASSIERTSGLTGELFF
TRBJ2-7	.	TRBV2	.	TGTGCCAGCAGTGAAGGGGACATCCCTTACGAGCAGTACTTC	CASSEGDIPYEQYF
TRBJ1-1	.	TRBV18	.	TGTGCCAGCTCACCGAACAGGTCAGGCACTGAAGCTTTCTTT	CASSPNRSGTEAFF
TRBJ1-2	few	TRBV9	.	TGTGCCAGCAGCGTAGGGGACACTAACCCCTATGGCTACACCTTC	CASSVGDTNPYGYTF
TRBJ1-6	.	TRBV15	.	TGTGCCACCAGCAGAGTCAGGGGAGGGTCACCCCTCCACTTT	CATSRVRGGSPLHF
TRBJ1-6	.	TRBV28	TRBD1	TGTGCCAGCAGTACAGGACAGGGGGAAGTCCCACCCCTCCACTTT	CASSTGQGEVPPLHF
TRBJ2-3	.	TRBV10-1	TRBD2	TGCGCCAGCAGTGCCCCGTCGGTAGCGGGAGAAGATACGCAGTATTTT	CASSAPSVAGEDTQYF
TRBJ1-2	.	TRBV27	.	TGTGCCAGCAGATTAAGTGTGGAGGTCTATGGCTACACCTTC	CASRLSVEVYGYTF
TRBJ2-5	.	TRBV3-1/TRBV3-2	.	TGTGCCAGCAGCCAAGATCGCGCGGGGAAAGACTTC	CASSQDRAGKDF
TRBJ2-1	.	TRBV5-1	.	TGCGCCAGCAGCTTCTGGGGGAGGTTGGACAATGAGCAGTTCTTC	CASSFWGRLDNEQFF
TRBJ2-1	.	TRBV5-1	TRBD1	TGCGCCAGCAGCCCTGACAGGGCATCCAATGAGCAGTTCTTC	CASSPDRASNEQFF
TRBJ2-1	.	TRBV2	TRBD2	TGTGCCAGCAGTCTAGCGGGAGCCTACAATGAGCAGTTCTTC	CASSLAGAYNEQFF